Below, 18 T cell receptor beta chains from the same sample are listed, as sequenced in a study of blood T cell repertoires in COVID-19. Clones were sequenced by immunoSEQ multiplex PCR, and TCRdb holds only the in-frame ones, with some missing. The sample gives 360,000 or so clones, nearly 90% of which show up once; 1.7% is in the top ten. Sequencing input: PBMCs or T cells enriched from blood (not recorded which). Receptor source: a woman aged 25 to 45 who had recovered from COVID-19.

The rearrangement links TRBV27 to TRBJ2-5; TRBD2 might be the D (5 bases). V was clipped by 5 bases and J by 3 bases, with 25 bases between them. There are 18 residues in the CDR3. Germline-derived CDR1 and CDR2 are MNHEY and SMNVEV (reference sequence). The CDR3 protein is CASSQNRPNRGLKETQYF. The CDR3 DNA reads TGTGCCAGCAGTCAGAATCGACCCAACCGAGGGCTTAAAGAGACCCAGTACTTC.

This clone was seen only once. Other DNA sequences in the sample encode the same CDR3. The chain is built from TRBV15 and TRBJ1-4; possible D gene TRBD1, 5 bases. CDR3 length: 16 residues. V was shortened by 0 bases and J by 5 bases, with 13 bases between the two germline ends. Germline CDR1 LNHNV, CDR2 YYDKDF (reference sequence). The CDR3 bases are TGTGCCACCAGCAGAGATGGGGCAGGGTCGAATGAAAAACTGTTTTTT. This sequence encodes CATSRDGAGSNEKLFF.

The DNA for the CDR3 is TGCACCAGCAGTCCGTCCGGGAGGAACACCGGGGAGCTGTTTTTT. Protein product: CTSSPSGRNTGELFF. The rearrangement links TRBV1 to TRBJ2-2; no DNA check was done on the table's D call, TRBD2. TRBV1 is a pseudogene locus. The CDR3 extends over 15 amino acids.

The J gene is TRBJ2-2, the V gene TRBV7-3; 13 nucleotides line up with TRBD2. The germline V gene encodes CDR1 SGHTA and CDR2 FQGTGA. V shed 5 bases, J shed 1 base, and the junction held 10 bases outside the gene matches. The CDR3 totals 19 residues. CDR3 sequence (DNA): TGTGCCAGCAGCCCCTGGACGGGGACTAGCGGGAAGAACACCGGGGAGCTGTTTTTT. Its protein product is CASSPWTGTSGKNTGELFF.

The chain employs TRBV19 and TRBJ2-1; 9 bases are a match to TRBD2. The CDR3 is 15 amino acids. The germline gives CDR1 LNHDA, CDR2 SQIVND (reference sequence). Germline trimming cut 5 bases from V and 2 bases from J; bases unmatched to any gene: 4. The CDR3 nucleotides are TGTGCCAGTAGTTGGACTAGCGAGACCTACAATGAGCAGTTCTTC. This sequence encodes CASSWTSETYNEQFF.

V and J are TRBV7-9 and TRBJ1-2; perhaps TRBD1 as D (6 bases). The CDR3 is 13 amino acids. Trimming took 2 bases from V and 4 from J, leaving 8 bases between them. Germline CDR1 SEHNR, CDR2 FQNEAQ (reference sequence). The CDR3 is CASSLRGGYGYTF. In DNA, the CDR3 is TGTGCCAGCAGCTTAAGGGGGGGCTATGGCTACACCTTC.

CDR3 in amino acids: CASRKLAGGDGELFF. CDR3 DNA sequence: TGTGCCAGCAGGAAACTAGCGGGAGGGGACGGGGAGCTGTTTTTT. The V and J genes are TRBV7-6 and TRBJ2-2, with 13 bases that match TRBD2. J lost 7 bases, V lost 6 bases, and 5 bases had no gene match. The CDR3 sequence is 15 residues long. Germline CDR1 is SGHVS and CDR2 is FNYEAQ.

J is TRBJ1-2 and V is TRBV5-1, with 10 bases matching TRBD1. The germline V gene has CDR1 SGHRS and CDR2 YFSETQ. V lost 3 bases and J lost 1; bases outside the gene matches: 3. The CDR3 sequence is 15 residues long. CDR3 nucleotide sequence: TGCGCCAGCAGCTCGGGGACAGGGGATAACTATGGCTACACCTTC. This encodes CASSSGTGDNYGYTF.

This chain uses TRBV12-3 or TRBV12-4 with TRBJ2-1; 8 nucleotides align to TRBD2. This CDR3 region has 11 residues. V shed 6 bases and J 12 bases; nucleotides not matched to a gene: 4. The CDR3 bases are TGTGCCAGCAGCCTGAGCGGGAGGCAGTTCTTC. This translates into CASSLSGRQFF.

The chain combines TRBV7-8 with TRBJ1-2, with D unresolved. Deletions cut 1 base from V and 3 bases from J, with 15 bases between. Germline V gene data show CDR1 as SGHVS and CDR2 as FQNEAQ. This CDR3 has 16 amino acids. CDR3 sequence reads: CASSLDSMGDYYGYTF. In DNA form, the CDR3 reads TGTGCCAGCAGCTTAGATTCAATGGGAGACTACTATGGCTACACCTTC.

The chain is built from TRBV13 and TRBJ2-3; 12 positions agree with TRBD1. Per germline, CDR1 PRHDT and CDR2 FYEKMQ (reference sequence). J lost 4 bases, V lost 5 bases, and 7 bases had no gene match. The CDR3 length is 16 residues. DNA of the CDR3: TGTGCCAGCAGCCTGCCGGGACAGGGGGCTTCAGATACGCAGTATTTT. Residues: CASSLPGQGASDTQYF.

This clone was counted once. The chain uses TRBV2 and TRBJ1-2; 12 nucleotides match TRBD1. Germline trimming cut 8 bases from V and 4 bases from J; bases unmatched to any gene: 14. This CDR3 comprises 17 residues. Germline CDR1 is SNHLY and CDR2 is FYNNEI. The CDR3 loop is CASVPGQGALRVYGYTF. The CDR3 DNA follows: TGTGCCAGCGTACCGGGACAGGGGGCTCTAAGGGTCTATGGCTACACCTTC.

The chain employs TRBV28 and TRBJ2-1; 10 bases are a match to TRBD2. V lost 6 bases and J lost 3; bases outside the gene matches: 11. Per the germline V gene, CDR1 is MDHEN and CDR2 is SYDVKM. The CDR3 is 17 amino acids. The CDR3 coding sequence is TGTGCCAGCAGCGGATTCAAGCGGGGGGGCATCTACAATGAGCAGTTCTTC. Amino acids: CASSGFKRGGIYNEQFF.

This rearrangement joins TRBV6-5 to TRBJ1-1; possible D gene TRBD1, 5 bases. The V end was cut by 7 bases, the J end by 5 bases, with 20 bases between. This CDR3 is built from 15 residues. Germline-derived CDR1 and CDR2 are MNHEY and SVGAGI. The CDR3 spells CASTNRKRGSTEAFF. CDR3 sequence (DNA): TGTGCCAGCACCAACCGCAAGCGGGGGAGTACTGAAGCTTTCTTT.

The rearrangement uses TRBV6-5 and TRBJ2-7, with D perhaps matching TRBD1 (5 bases). Trimming took off 6 bases at V and 3 bases at J, with 9 bases between the two ends. The CDR3 length is 12 residues. Looked up from germline, CDR1 is MNHEY and CDR2 is SVGAGI. The CDR3 nucleotides read TGTGCCAGCAGCAGGGCTGGCTACGAGCAGTACTTC. Its translation is CASSRAGYEQYF.

For the CDR3, the DNA is TGCGCCAGCAGCCCCCGACTAGCGGGAAGCAATGAGCAGTTCTTC. Amino acid sequence: CASSPRLAGSNEQFF. The chain joins TRBV5-1 to TRBJ2-1, with 11 bases that match TRBD2. This CDR3 is built from 15 residues. Losses at the gene ends were 4 bases for V and 6 bases for J; bases not matched to a gene: 6. The germline CDR1 and CDR2 sequences are SGHRS and YFSETQ.

The rearrangement uses TRBV19 and TRBJ1-2, with TRBD1 matching 7 bases. Germline CDR1 is LNHDA and CDR2 is SQIVND (reference sequence). Trimming took 5 bases from V and 4 from J; bases not matched to a gene: 7. The CDR3 covers 14 residues. In nucleotides, the CDR3 is TGTGCCAGTAGTCCCGGACAGGCGTTCTATGGCTACACCTTC. Its translation: CASSPGQAFYGYTF. The variable domain in full, completed from reference TRBV19 and TRBJ1-2, reads DGGITQSPKYLFRKEGQNVTLSCEQNLNHDAMYWYRQDPGQGLRLIYYSQIVNDFQKGDIAEGYSVSREKKESFPLTVTSAQKNPTAFYLCASSPGQAFYGYTFGSGTRLTVV.

A single count supports this clone. The gene calls are TRBV2 and TRBJ1-2, with D unresolved. Germline CDR1 reads SNHLY; CDR2 reads FYNNEI. CDR3 size: 13 residues. V lost 3 bases, J lost 2 bases, and 7 bases lay in between. CDR3 nucleotide sequence: TGTGCCAGCAGTGACGGAGAAAACTATGGCTACACCTTC. This gives the protein CASSDGENYGYTF.